This entry lists 30 T cell receptor beta chains sequenced from one sample in a study of tumor-infiltrating lymphocytes in primary liver carcinoma. Starting material of about 0.45 ug total RNA yielded TCR beta cDNA via a constant-region primer. Libraries for TCR beta were built through three nested multiplex PCR rounds, which together made up a slightly modified ARM-PCR procedure. In the first two PCR rounds, TRBV1-TRBV30 forward primers were paired with a C-beta reverse primer, and each round lasted roughly 10 cycles. TCRdb redid the calling of the multiplex PCR reads with MiXCR, one entry per CDR3 protein. The sample lists approximately 54,000 distinct CDR3 sequences; around 79% were seen once. Unsorted bulk tissue of about 20-31 mg yielded co-extracted RNA and DNA. The sequenced sample was liver tumor tissue from sampling region 2. Subset noted: tumor region T2, inferior pole. The receptors were sampled from a man aged 35-49 years with primary liver carcinoma and hepatitis B virus infection.

This clonotype was seen at least ten times. This rearrangement joins TRBV6-6 to TRBJ1-1; D is ambiguous. Germline lookup yields CDR1 MNHNY and CDR2 SVGAGI (reference sequence). This CDR3 is 12 amino acids long. Trimming took off 2 bases at V and 11 bases at J, with 12 bases between the two ends. As DNA, the CDR3 is TGTGCCAGCAGTTACGACCCTCCTAGGGCTTTCTTT. Protein sequence: CASSYDPPRAFF.

Concerning this clonotype: A junction end diverges from the germline sequence, so it may reflect a read error. V gene TRBV7-8 combines with J gene TRBJ2-1; 8 positions agree with TRBD1. The CDR3 contains 15 residues. From germline, CDR1 is SGHVS and CDR2 FQNEAQ. The CDR3, as DNA: TGTGCCGGCAGCTTAGCCTACAGGGGGTACAATGAGCAGTTCTTC. Its translation: CAGSLAYRGYNEQFF.

This clonotype showed up many times. The rearrangement links TRBV28 to TRBJ2-4; 7 bases are a match to TRBD1. V gave up 5 bases and J gave up 1 base; unmatched junction bases: 2. This CDR3 region has 14 residues. CDR1 and CDR2 (germline): MDHEN, SYDVKM. As DNA, the CDR3 is TGTGCCAGCAGTCAACAGGGGGCCAAAAACATTCAGTACTTC. Its translation: CASSQQGAKNIQYF.

About this clonotype itself: An end of the junction differs from the germline gene, which may be a read error. V and J are TRBV6-5 and TRBJ1-6; 9 nucleotides align to TRBD1. CDR3 size: 18 residues. Per germline, CDR1 MNHEY and CDR2 SVGAGI. The CDR3 protein is CASSYSWLQGARNSALHF. The CDR3 nucleotides are TGTGCCAGCAGTTACTCGTGGCTACAGGGGGCGAGAAATTCAGCCCTCCACTTT.

With regard to this clonotype: Its ends do not fully match the called genes, so a read error is possible. The J gene is TRBJ2-3, the V gene TRBV6-4, with D perhaps assigned TRBD1 or TRBD2 (5 bases each). The CDR3 extends over 15 amino acids. The germline gives CDR1 MRHNA, CDR2 SNTAGT. The CDR3 nucleotides read TGTGCCAGCAGTGACTCGGGGACCCCGCCTGATATGCAGTATTTT. This sequence encodes CASSDSGTPPDMQYF.

The CDR3 DNA reads as TGTGCCAGCAGCCCCAGGACTAGTACACAAACAGATACGCAGTATTTT. It is translated as CASSPRTSTQTDTQYF. The chain couples TRBV11-1 to TRBJ2-3, with 7 bases identical to TRBD2. From germline, CDR1 is SGHAT and CDR2 FQDESV (reference sequence). The CDR3 totals 16 residues. Trimming took 5 bases from V and 3 from J; bases not matched to a gene: 11.

Many counts were recorded for this clonotype. The V and J genes are TRBV9 and TRBJ2-7; TRBD1 matches at 9 bases. Losses at the gene ends were 4 bases for V and 6 bases for J; bases not matched to a gene: 8. In germline, CDR1 is SGDLS, CDR2 YYNGEE. The CDR3 is 14 residues long. The chain's CDR3 is CASSPTGQGGEQYF. CDR3 nucleotide sequence: TGTGCCAGCAGCCCGACGGGACAGGGTGGCGAGCAGTACTTC.

Ten or more counts support this clonotype. This chain uses TRBV4-2 with TRBJ2-7; D remains unclear. Germline V lookup: CDR1 LGHNA, CDR2 YNFKEQ. The CDR3 loop spans 13 amino acids. V lost 0 bases, J lost 3 bases, and 6 bases lay in between. In nucleotides, the CDR3 is TGTGCCAGCAGCCAAGATACCCTCTACGAGCAGTACTTC. This codes for CASSQDTLYEQYF.

The V and J genes are TRBV2 and TRBJ2-3; TRBD1 aligns across 8 bases. The CDR3 extends over 15 amino acids. Germline lookup yields CDR1 SNHLY and CDR2 FYNNEI. Losses at the gene ends were 6 bases for V and 1 base for J; bases not matched to a gene: 6. This CDR3 is CASSQTGARTDTQYF. The CDR3 coding sequence is TGTGCCAGCAGCCAGACAGGGGCCCGCACAGATACGCAGTATTTT.

This clonotype appeared once. The chain carries TRBV6-2 or TRBV6-3 and TRBJ2-7; TRBD2 matches at 7 bases. Per the germline V gene, CDR1 is MNHEY and CDR2 is SVGEGT. This CDR3 has 18 residues. Trimming took 0 bases from V and 7 from J; bases not matched to a gene: 18. CDR3 residues: CASSYSTMFCVGAGEQYF. The DNA of the CDR3 is TGTGCCAGCAGTTACTCGACCATGTTCTGTGTCGGAGCGGGGGAGCAGTACTTC.

In DNA form, the CDR3 reads TGTGCCCACAGCTCCGATGCAGGCGGTAATGAGCAGTTCTTC. Encoded protein: CAHSSDAGGNEQFF. The chain uses TRBV11-2 and TRBJ2-1, with D uncertain. Trimming shortened V by 11 bases and J by 7 bases, and 21 bases separated the two germline ends. CDR1 and CDR2 from the germline V gene are SGHAT and FQNNGV. The CDR3 sequence is 14 residues long.

Of note for this clonotype: A read error is possible here, since a much larger clone lies one base away. The V call is TRBV5-1, the J call TRBJ2-1, with TRBD2 matching over 9 bases. After removal of 3 bases from V and 4 bases from J, the junction contained 5 bases not matched to a gene. Per germline, CDR1 SGHRS and CDR2 YFSETQ. The CDR3 loop spans 15 amino acids. The DNA of the CDR3 is TGCGCCAGCAGCTCCGCGGGAGGGCTATACAATGAGCAGTTCTTC. Its protein is CASSSAGGLYNEQFF. Combining the CDR3 with reference TRBV5-1 and TRBJ2-1 gives the whole variable domain KAGVTQTPRYLIKTRGQQVTLSCSPISGHRSVSWYQQTPGQGLQFLFEYFSETQRNKGNFPGRFSGRQFSNSRSEMNVSTLELGDSALYLCASSSAGGLYNEQFFGPGTRLTVL.

As regards this clonotype: This likely comes from a read error, as the CDR3 has no conserved phenylalanine or tryptophan at its end. No DNA is shown, since the ends of the CDR3 on it are uncertain; the CDR3 is the one TCRdb lists. V is TRBV29-1 and J is TRBJ2-5; TRBD2, the table's D call, lacks a check against the DNA. The CDR3 spans 13 amino acids, including both terminal residues. CDR1 is SQVTM and CDR2 is ANQGSEA in the germline V gene. Here the CDR3 reads CSVGGRATETQYL.

Concerning this clonotype itself: The conserved phenylalanine or tryptophan is not found at the CDR3 terminus, so this likely reflects a read error. The J gene is TRBJ2-7, the V gene TRBV13; D gene uncertain. CDR1 PRHDT and CDR2 FYEKMQ come from the germline V gene (reference sequence). CDR3 length: 14 amino acids. The CDR3 coding sequence is TGTGCCAGCAGCTTAGTTGGTGGATCCTACGGGCAGTACTAC. It encodes CASSLVGGSYGQYY.

V usage is TRBV6-6 and J usage is TRBJ2-1; a weak D match, TRBD1 (5 bases). Trimming removed 2 bases from V and 7 bases from J, with 21 bases in between. CDR1 is MNHNY and CDR2 is SVGAGI in the germline V gene (reference sequence). The CDR3 has 17 amino acids. The CDR3 spells CASSYGWARALTNEQFF. CDR3 DNA sequence: TGTGCCAGCAGTTACGGGTGGGCCAGGGCGTTGACAAATGAGCAGTTCTTC.

V usage is TRBV11-2 and J usage is TRBJ1-2; tentatively, D is TRBD1 (5 bases). The V end lost 6 bases, the J end lost 7 bases, and 18 bases lay between the germline ends. CDR3 size: 14 residues. The germline V gene encodes CDR1 SGHAT and CDR2 FQNNGV. The CDR3 loop is CASRESDSTCGYTF. The DNA for the CDR3 is TGTGCCAGCAGAGAGAGTGACAGCACCTGTGGCTACACCTTC. The entire variable domain, with the rest obtained from reference TRBV11-2 and TRBJ1-2, is as follows: EAGVAQSPRYKIIEKRQSVAFWCNPISGHATLYWYQQILGQGPKLLIQFQNNGVVDDSQLPKDRFSAERLKGVDSTLKIQPAKLEDSAVYLCASRESDSTCGYTFGSGTRLTVV.

The table lists this clonotype with a count of one. This CDR3 is CSARTSGDPRETQYF. Written as DNA, the CDR3 is TGCAGTGCCCGGACTAGCGGGGACCCTAGGGAGACCCAGTACTTC. V usage is TRBV20-1 and J usage is TRBJ2-5, with TRBD2 matching 12 bases. After removal of 6 bases from V and 5 bases from J, the junction contained 10 bases not matched to a gene. Germline V CDR1 and CDR2: DFQATT, SNEGSKA (reference sequence). The CDR3 totals 15 residues.

In the case of this clonotype: The junction and the germline gene differ at one end; a read error may be behind it. The chain uses TRBV6-6 and TRBJ2-3, with no clear D. The length of the CDR3 is 14 residues. The germline gives CDR1 MNHNY, CDR2 SVGAGI (reference sequence). The CDR3 region has the DNA TGTGCCAGCAGTTACGCGAGGAACACAGTTACGCAGTATTTT. This codes for CASSYARNTVTQYF.

This clonotype was counted only a few times. The genes are TRBV29-1 and TRBJ2-5; unclear D gene. The CDR3 is 12 amino acids. In germline, CDR1 is SQVTM, CDR2 ANQGSEA. Trimming removed 4 bases at V and 5 bases at J, with 11 bases between. The CDR3 region has the DNA TGCAGCGTTGGTAGGGCCGCTGAGACCCAGTACTTC. The encoded protein is CSVGRAAETQYF.

This clonotype was counted only a few times. This clone may be a read error of a much larger clone one base away. The gene calls are TRBV5-6 and TRBJ2-2, with D perhaps matching TRBD2 (6 bases). Looked up from germline, CDR1 is SGHDT and CDR2 is YYEEEE. The CDR3 is made up of 14 amino acids. CDR3 sequence reads: CASSSGRATGELSF. In DNA form, the CDR3 reads TGTGCCAGCAGCTCCGGGAGAGCCACCGGGGAGCTGTCTTTT.

A remark on this clonotype: Given a much more abundant clone one base away, this may be a read error. The rearrangement joins TRBV5-1 to TRBJ1-2; 8 bases fit TRBD1. After removal of 7 bases from V and 6 bases from J, the junction contained 8 bases not matched to a gene. In germline, CDR1 is SGHRS, CDR2 YFSETQ. The CDR3 loop spans 13 amino acids. This CDR3 is CASGGQDFDGYTF. The CDR3 DNA sequence: TGCGCCAGCGGGGGACAGGATTTCGATGGCTACACCTTC.

With respect to this clonotype: Given a much more abundant clone one base away, this may be a read error. This sequence joins TRBV2 and TRBJ2-2; D may be TRBD2 (6 bases). Trimming pared 7 bases from V and 4 bases from J, leaving 19 bases between. Germline CDR1 SNHLY, CDR2 FYNNEI. This CDR3 is 16 amino acids long. This CDR3 is CASMASEYRRTGELFF. The CDR3 nucleotides are TGTGCCAGCATGGCTAGCGAGTACCGCCGCACCGGGGAGCTGTTTTTT.

This clonotype was observed a few times. This may be a read error, as it is one base from a much larger clone. V is TRBV5-4 and J is TRBJ1-5; the D is unclear. This CDR3 has 15 residues. V lost 6 bases, J lost 2 bases, and 15 bases lay in between. Germline assignment: CDR1 SGHNT and CDR2 YYREEE (reference sequence). CDR3 sequence (DNA): TGTGCCAGCAACTTCGGCGGGAGAGGCAATCAGCCCCAGCATTTT. Translated, it gives CASNFGGRGNQPQHF.

Turning to this clonotype: Lacking the conserved final phenylalanine or tryptophan, this CDR3 likely reflects a read error. The chain links TRBV12-3 or TRBV12-4 to TRBJ2-1; either TRBD1 or TRBD2 may fit D (5 bases each). The CDR3 is made up of 14 amino acids. Trimming stripped 9 bases from V and 10 bases from J, with 22 bases between. CDR3 in DNA: TGTGCCAGTACTACAGGTCAGAGGGGTAACGAGCAGTTCTTA. This gives the protein CASTTGQRGNEQFL.

This clonotype has more than one count but fewer than ten. This may be a read error: a much more frequent sequence differs by one nucleotide. The chain couples TRBV28 to TRBJ2-1, with TRBD2 matching 8 bases. The CDR3 length is 16 residues. Per germline, CDR1 MDHEN and CDR2 SYDVKM. With 10 bases clipped from V and 1 base from J, the junction kept 12 bases outside the gene matches. The CDR3, as DNA: TGTGCCAACAGCTCTCGTGCGGGAGGTTCCTACAATGAGCAGTTCTTC. Residues: CANSSRAGGSYNEQFF.

Concerning this clonotype itself: A much bigger clone sits one base away, suggesting this may be a read error. The chain combines TRBV28 with TRBJ2-3; 7 bases match TRBD2. The CDR3 runs to 16 residues. Trimming cost V 5 bases and J 4 bases; bases outside gene matches: 12. CDR1 is MDHEN and CDR2 is SYDVKM in the germline V gene. The CDR3 nucleotides read TGTGCCAGCAGTGCTCCGCAGCGGGGCCATGCAGATACGCAGTATTTT. It translates to CASSAPQRGHADTQYF.

Turning to this clonotype: The CDR3 ends on some other residue instead of the conserved phenylalanine or tryptophan, so this is likely a read error. This chain uses TRBV6-1 with TRBJ1-5; a possible D gene is TRBD1 (5 bases). This CDR3 region has 15 residues. Germline lookup yields CDR1 MNHNS and CDR2 SASEGT. Here the CDR3 reads CTTLSQGGSNQPQHL. The CDR3 DNA follows: TGTACCACCCTCTCTCAGGGAGGCAGCAATCAGCCCCAGCATCTT.

A remark on this clonotype: It is likely a read error, because the conserved phenylalanine at the end of the CDR3 is missing. The J gene is TRBJ2-1, the V gene TRBV10-3, with D unresolved. Germline loops: CDR1 ENHRY, CDR2 SYGVKD. This CDR3 region has 16 residues. For the CDR3, the DNA is TGCGCCATCAGTGAGTCGGAAGGGCTTGGGGACAATGAGCAGTTCGTC. This sequence encodes CAISESEGLGDNEQFV.

V is TRBV6-1 and J is TRBJ1-1, with D perhaps matching TRBD1 (6 bases). Germline V CDR1 and CDR2: MNHNS, SASEGT. This CDR3 is 16 amino acids long. Trimming pared 2 bases from V and 2 bases from J, leaving 15 bases between. This chain's CDR3 is CASSELGGAGNTEAFF. The CDR3 bases are TGTGCCAGCAGTGAATTGGGGGGGGCAGGCAACACTGAAGCTTTCTTT.

As for this clonotype: One end of the junction fails to match germline, which may point to a read error. This chain joins TRBV14 and TRBJ2-1; D is undetermined. The length of the CDR3 is 15 residues. Germline lookup yields CDR1 SGHDN and CDR2 FVKESK. DNA of the CDR3: TGTGCCAGGAGCCAAGGTCTTAGGTCCCACAATGAGCAGTTCTTC. This translates into CARSQGLRSHNEQFF.